This entry concerns a single TCR beta chain. Its antigen is not identified. The data were obtained in a study of cytomegalovirus exposure and HLA in healthy donors. Study-level findings and limits: Follow-up analysis later connected one missense variant in DCLRE1C with trimming of TCR beta V- and J-genes.

PCR involved 60 Vbeta and 13 Jbeta primers. Authors' processing steps: An analysis performed later counted 72 million or so unique TCR beta chains (around 9.9 million of them shared). Clones were read by immunoSEQ multiplex PCR, and TCRdb kept only the in-frame ones, dropping some. The D gene and trimming were derived from the DNA, and the V and J assignments and clone size from that table. The table includes about 160,000 clones, 70% to 80% detected once. Sequencing used PBMCs. The clonotype was recovered from a woman aged 35 to 49 in good health and CMV-seronegative.

The CDR3 spells CASSQEGSRGPTQYF. CDR3 bases: TGCGCCAGCAGTCAAGAGGGATCCAGGGGACCCACCCAGTACTTC. This sequence joins TRBV5-1 and TRBJ2-5, with D possibly TRBD1 on 6 matching bases. Per the germline V gene, CDR1 is SGHRS and CDR2 is YFSETQ. CDR3 length: 15 residues. The V end lost 5 bases, the J end lost 8 bases, and 22 bases lay between the germline ends.